This T cell receptor (beta chain) stems from a study of vaccination and CD4 T cells after COVID-19. The overall study: Post-vaccine sampling followed dose two by a median approximately 70 days (range 14 to 241).

The treatment: approximately 10-day PBMC culture with coronavirus spike peptide pools or control peptides (ViraFEST assay). The CDR3 totals 12 residues. Looked up from germline, CDR1 is SEHNR and CDR2 is FQNEAQ (reference sequence). Trimming stripped 2 bases from V and 6 bases from J, with 7 bases between. CD4+ T cells that had been cultured provided DNA sequenced with the Oncomine TCR Beta short-read assay. A single record per CDR3 protein comes from TCRdb applying MiXCR to the PCR reads. The table lists 20,000 or so distinct CDR3 sequences, roughly 56% of them singletons. General observations from the study: The rise in median SARS-CoV-2-reactive clonotypes, from around 21 to 38, was not significant.

As to this clonotype: The antigen remains undetermined.

J is TRBJ1-1 and V is TRBV7-9, with a weak D call TRBD1 (5 bases). Sequenced sample: CD4+ T cells from blood, cultured in vitro. The TCR sequence derives from a human donor who had recovered from COVID-19. The CDR3 DNA reads as TGTGCCAGCAGCTTACCGGGGGCTGAAGCTTTCTTT. This gives the protein CASSLPGAEAFF.